Below, 10 T cell receptor beta chains from the same sample are listed, as sequenced in a study of cytomegalovirus exposure and HLA in healthy donors. Amplification used 60 Vbeta primers and 13 Jbeta primers. TCRdb's copy holds only in-frame clones and misses some; the assay was immunoSEQ multiplex PCR. The sample has 250,000 to 350,000 clones; 75% to 90% are singletons. The specimen was PBMCs. These receptors were taken from a girl aged 2-15 years in good health and CMV-seronegative.

V gene TRBV5-1 combines with J gene TRBJ2-1; 9 nucleotides match TRBD2. Looked up from germline, CDR1 is SGHRS and CDR2 is YFSETQ. The ends lost 0 bases at V and 7 bases at J; junction bases unmatched: 11. The CDR3 consists of 17 residues. The CDR3 is CASSLAPAGGPMNEQFF. The CDR3 region has the DNA TGCGCCAGCAGCTTGGCACCCGCGGGGGGGCCAATGAATGAGCAGTTCTTC.

The rearrangement joins TRBV7-8 to TRBJ2-5; 11 nucleotides agree with TRBD2. The CDR3 spans 18 residues. Germline-derived CDR1 and CDR2 are SGHVS and FQNEAQ. With V trimmed by 1 base and J by 4 bases, 11 bases remained unmatched. The CDR3 bases are TGTGCCAGCAGCTTAGGCATACTAGCGGGAGATCTCGTAGAGACCCAGTACTTC. It specifies CASSLGILAGDLVETQYF.

The V call is TRBV10-3, the J call TRBJ2-7; TRBD1 matches 9 bases. Germline-derived CDR1 and CDR2 are ENHRY and SYGVKD. V shed 4 bases and J 1 base; nucleotides not matched to a gene: 5. CDR3 length: 15 amino acids. CDR3 in DNA: TGTGCCATCAGTGTAAAGGGACAGGGATCCTACGAGCAGTACTTC. Amino acids: CAISVKGQGSYEQYF.

The chain links TRBV9 to TRBJ2-2; 8 nucleotides match TRBD1. The CDR3 runs to 19 residues. J was trimmed by 4 bases and V by 4 bases; bases with no gene match: 18. CDR1 is SGDLS and CDR2 is YYNGEE in the germline V gene. The chain's CDR3 is CASSPYTRDRPTVTGELFF. The CDR3 region has the DNA TGTGCCAGCAGCCCGTACACCCGGGACAGGCCTACGGTCACCGGGGAGCTGTTTTTT.

This chain joins TRBV11-2 and TRBJ2-7; TRBD1 might be the D (6 bases). CDR1 SGHAT and CDR2 FQNNGV come from the germline V gene. V gave up 6 bases and J gave up 2 bases, with 17 bases separating them. The CDR3 is made up of 15 amino acids. CDR3 DNA sequence: TGTGCCAGCAGACCGAATACGTACAGGGCCTACGAGCAGTACTTC. This gives the protein CASRPNTYRAYEQYF.

This CDR3 reads CASSFRTGTATYGYTF. For the CDR3, the DNA is TGTGCCAGCAGTTTTCGAACCGGGACAGCGACCTATGGCTACACCTTC. The chain recombines TRBV7-8 with TRBJ1-2; 7 nucleotides match TRBD1. The CDR3 has 16 residues. V lost 6 bases to trimming and J lost 4 bases; unmatched junction nucleotides: 14. Germline CDR1 reads SGHVS; CDR2 reads FQNEAQ. The complete variable domain, with remaining parts taken from reference TRBV7-8 and TRBJ1-2, reads GAGVSQSPRYKVAKRGQDVALRCDPISGHVSLFWYQQALGQGPEFLTYFQNEAQLDKSGLPSDRFFAERPEGSVSTLKIQRTQQEDSAVYLCASSFRTGTATYGYTFGSGTRLTVV.

V gene TRBV2 combines with J gene TRBJ1-4, with 7 bases aligning to TRBD1. CDR1 and CDR2 (germline): SNHLY, FYNNEI. Germline trimming cut 9 bases from V and 4 bases from J; bases unmatched to any gene: 5. This CDR3 has 13 amino acids. CDR3 coding DNA: TGTGCCAGTTCCGGGACAGTTAATGAAAAACTGTTTTTT. This gives the protein CASSGTVNEKLFF.

The chain carries TRBV4-1 and TRBJ1-6; no firm D call. Looked up from germline, CDR1 is MGHRA and CDR2 is YSYEKL. V lost 0 bases and J lost 4, with 7 bases in between. The CDR3 is 15 amino acids. The CDR3 spells CASSQERRYNSPLHF. The CDR3 DNA sequence: TGCGCCAGCAGCCAAGAGCGGAGATATAATTCACCCCTCCACTTT.

This chain uses TRBV6-5 with TRBJ2-7, with 7 bases matching TRBD1. The CDR3 covers 16 residues. Germline assignment: CDR1 MNHEY and CDR2 SVGAGI. V lost 2 bases and J lost 7; bases outside the gene matches: 14. DNA for the CDR3: TGTGCCAGCAGTTACGGGTTCACAGGGGCCCTCGGGGAGCAGTACTTC. It translates to CASSYGFTGALGEQYF.

This chain joins TRBV7-9 and TRBJ2-1, with a tentative D call TRBD2 (6 bases). Trimming shortened V by 5 bases and J by 3 bases, and 20 bases separated the two germline ends. The CDR3 covers 17 residues. The germline gives CDR1 SEHNR, CDR2 FQNEAQ (reference sequence). CDR3 sequence reads: CASSPNPTSPSYNEQFF. CDR3 bases: TGTGCCAGCAGCCCGAACCCTACTAGCCCAAGCTACAATGAGCAGTTCTTC.